This T cell receptor (beta chain) was captured by sequencing in a study of cytomegalovirus exposure and HLA in healthy donors. Regarding this clone: Its antigen is not known.

Regarding the study as a whole: Relative to the approximately 700-donor mean, N-insertions were reportedly fewer in an Asian-associated ancestry cluster in a later analysis. Testing in vitro showed a few CMV-associated chains specific for CMV antigens.

Use of 60 Vbeta and 13 Jbeta primers characterized the PCR. The data were produced by immunoSEQ multiplex PCR, yet TCRdb's version contains in-frame clones alone and is incomplete. The sample lists 150,000 or so clones; about 80% were seen once. The sample comprised PBMCs. The source is a woman aged 40 to 49 in good health and CMV-seronegative.

CDR3 sequence: CASSQGLPNEQFF. The CDR3 region has the DNA TGCGCCAGTAGCCAGGGATTACCCAATGAGCAGTTCTTC. The V call is TRBV10-1, the J call TRBJ2-1, with D perhaps matching TRBD1 (5 bases). CDR1 is WNHNN and CDR2 is SYGVQD in the germline V gene (reference sequence). Trimming took off 9 bases at V and 6 bases at J, with 15 bases between the two ends. The CDR3 is 13 amino acids.